The 29 T cell receptor beta chains below were found in one sample sequenced in a study of blood T cell repertoires in COVID-19. The protocol was immunoSEQ multiplex PCR, while the TCRdb copy is restricted to in-frame clones and leaves out a portion. The sample holds approximately 300,000 clones; roughly 90% are singletons and the top ten take around 6.6%. Sequencing input: peripheral blood. The receptors come from a man aged 18 to 29 who had recovered from COVID-19.

In this sample, this clone turned up once. The rearrangement links TRBV4-2 to TRBJ1-1; D unresolved. Germline CDR1 is LGHNA and CDR2 is YNFKEQ. Between the trimmed V and J ends, which lost 4 bases and 0 bases, there was a span of 9 bases. The CDR3 has 14 amino acids. DNA for the CDR3: TGTGCCAGCAGCCTCCGGGAACTGAACACTGAAGCTTTCTTT. This codes for CASSLRELNTEAFF.

The chain uses TRBV7-2 and TRBJ1-1; perhaps TRBD1 as D (6 bases). Trimming left V 6 bases short and J 6 bases short, with 23 bases between. CDR1 is SGHTA and CDR2 is FQGNSA in the germline V gene. This CDR3 has 16 residues. The CDR3 loop is CASRRGFGQRRAEAFF. For the CDR3, the DNA is TGTGCCAGCAGGAGAGGCTTCGGACAGCGAAGGGCTGAAGCTTTCTTT.

The chain is built from TRBV7-3 and TRBJ1-1, with TRBD1 matching over 7 bases. The V gene end was trimmed by 5 bases and the J gene end by 3 bases; junction bases not matched to a gene: 3. The germline V gene encodes CDR1 SGHTA and CDR2 FQGTGA. The CDR3 contains 13 residues. The CDR3 nucleotides are TGTGCCAGCAGCCCGCAGGGGGACACTGAAGCTTTCTTT. It yields the protein CASSPQGDTEAFF. Complete variable domain (other parts from reference TRBV7-3 and TRBJ1-1): GAGVSQTPSNKVTEKGKYVELRCDPISGHTALYWYRQSLGQGPEFLIYFQGTGAADDSGLPNDRFFAVRPEGSVSTLKIQRTERGDSAVYLCASSPQGDTEAFFGQGTRLTVV.

This chain links TRBV7-3 with TRBJ2-2; D is ambiguous. The germline V and J ends were trimmed by 8 bases and 2 bases, with 6 bases remaining between them. The germline V gene encodes CDR1 SGHTA and CDR2 FQGTGA. This CDR3 is built from 12 residues. The CDR3 region is CASGRNTGELFF. The CDR3 DNA is TGTGCCAGCGGCCGTAACACCGGGGAGCTGTTTTTT.

This clone has just one count. The chain carries TRBV20-1 and TRBJ2-7; unclear D gene. Per germline, CDR1 DFQATT and CDR2 SNEGSKA (reference sequence). The germline V and J ends were trimmed by 5 bases and 6 bases, with 11 bases remaining between them. This CDR3 has 11 residues. CDR3 nucleotide sequence: TGCAGTGCTCTAGGCCACGCCGAGCAGTACTTC. It translates to CSALGHAEQYF.

The chain combines TRBV12-3 or TRBV12-4 with TRBJ1-5, with 8 bases aligning to TRBD1. The V and J ends lost 7 bases and 9 bases, in that order; junction bases with no gene match: 8. CDR3 size: 13 residues. This CDR3 is CASTQDRVTPQHF. CDR3 in DNA: TGTGCCAGCACTCAGGACAGGGTAACGCCCCAGCATTTT.

V usage is TRBV19 and J usage is TRBJ1-2; a possible D gene is TRBD1 (6 bases). Germline lookup yields CDR1 LNHDA and CDR2 SQIVND (reference sequence). CDR3 length: 14 amino acids. The V end was cut by 7 bases, the J end by 4 bases, with 16 bases between. The CDR3, as DNA: TGTGCCAGTACCCTCTACGGACAGCGCTATGGCTACACCTTC. Translated, it gives CASTLYGQRYGYTF.

The chain uses TRBV6-5 and TRBJ1-1, with D maybe TRBD1 (5 bases). V lost 2 bases to trimming and J lost 7 bases, with 14 bases between them. This CDR3 has 14 residues. The germline V gene has CDR1 MNHEY and CDR2 SVGAGI. The CDR3 reads CASSYSGGWGEAFF. The CDR3 DNA reads TGTGCCAGCAGTTACAGCGGGGGATGGGGTGAAGCTTTCTTT.

The chain links TRBV19 to TRBJ2-2, with TRBD1 matching over 8 bases. J gave up 0 bases and V 4 bases, and 1 base lay outside the gene matches. Looked up from germline, CDR1 is LNHDA and CDR2 is SQIVND (reference sequence). The CDR3 consists of 15 residues. Written as DNA, the CDR3 is TGTGCCAGTAGTAAACAGGGGGCGAACACCGGGGAGCTGTTTTTT. This encodes CASSKQGANTGELFF.

The J gene is TRBJ2-3, the V gene TRBV25-1; 7 positions match TRBD2. V was clipped by 3 bases and J by 0 bases; unmatched bases: 3. This CDR3 is 15 amino acids long. Looked up from germline, CDR1 is MGHDK and CDR2 is SYGVNS. The DNA for the CDR3 is TGTGCCAGCAGTGACCCGGGAGGTAGCACAGATACGCAGTATTTT. Translated, it gives CASSDPGGSTDTQYF. Based on the CDR3 plus reference TRBV25-1 and TRBJ2-3, the full variable domain is EADIYQTPRYLVIGTGKKITLECSQTMGHDKMYWYQQDPGMELHLIHYSYGVNSTEKGDLSSESTVSRIRTEHFPLTLESARPSHTSQYLCASSDPGGSTDTQYFGPGTRLTVL.

The V call is TRBV9, the J call TRBJ1-2; 11 nucleotides line up with TRBD1. The germline V gene encodes CDR1 SGDLS and CDR2 YYNGEE. V lost 2 bases, J lost 8 bases, and 5 bases stayed unmatched. This CDR3 is 14 amino acids long. CDR3 in amino acids: CASSVGQGAVGYTF. CDR3 in DNA: TGTGCCAGCAGCGTTGGACAGGGGGCGGTCGGCTACACCTTC.

The V call is TRBV20-1, the J call TRBJ2-2; D gene unclear. Trimming stripped 3 bases from V and 2 bases from J, with 7 bases between. This CDR3 is built from 13 residues. The V gene's germline CDR1 is DFQATT and CDR2 SNEGSKA (reference sequence). CDR3 loop: CSASTPNTGELFF. The CDR3 DNA follows: TGCAGTGCTAGTACTCCCAACACCGGGGAGCTGTTTTTT.

The V and J genes are TRBV6-6 and TRBJ2-2; 8 bases are shared with TRBD2. The CDR3 is 14 amino acids. Germline V gene lookup returns CDR1 MNHNY and CDR2 SVGAGI (reference sequence). V shed 6 bases, J shed 7 bases, and the junction held 7 bases outside the gene matches. Written as DNA, the CDR3 is TGTGCCAGCAGGGTGGGACTAGATTTCGGGGAGCTGTTTTTT. Residues: CASRVGLDFGELFF.

V usage is TRBV20-1 and J usage is TRBJ1-1; no definite D call. Germline CDR1 DFQATT, CDR2 SNEGSKA (reference sequence). The CDR3 sequence is 14 residues long. Between the trimmed V and J ends, which lost 3 bases and 0 bases, there was a span of 11 bases. The CDR3 loop is CSASGFSLNTEAFF. In nucleotides, the CDR3 is TGCAGTGCTAGTGGGTTTAGCTTGAACACTGAAGCTTTCTTT.

V gene TRBV7-8 combines with J gene TRBJ2-7; possibly TRBD1 for D (5 bases). This CDR3 has 13 amino acids. Trimming stripped 3 bases from V and 2 bases from J, with 8 bases between. CDR1 is SGHVS, CDR2 FQNEAQ, per germline. The CDR3 sequence is CASSLIGAYEQYF. In DNA form, the CDR3 reads TGTGCCAGCAGCTTGATAGGGGCCTACGAGCAGTACTTC.

The chain couples TRBV9 to TRBJ1-1; possibly TRBD1 for D (5 bases). The CDR3 is made up of 15 amino acids. Trimming removed 3 bases at V and 4 bases at J, with 16 bases between. CDR1 and CDR2 (germline): SGDLS, YYNGEE. In nucleotides, the CDR3 is TGTGCCAGCAGCGCACGATCCGACAGTATCACTGAAGCTTTCTTT. Its protein product is CASSARSDSITEAFF.

This clone was seen once. This chain connects TRBV3-1 (or the pseudogene TRBV3-2) to TRBJ2-1; the match to TRBD1 covers 8 bases. The ends lost 9 bases at V and 2 bases at J; junction bases unmatched: 9. Germline CDR1 reads LGHDT; CDR2 reads YNNKEL (reference sequence). The CDR3 contains 15 residues. The chain's CDR3 is CASRPRDRPYNEQFF. The CDR3 nucleotides read TGTGCCAGTCGTCCGCGGGACAGGCCCTACAATGAGCAGTTCTTC.

The chain joins TRBV19 to TRBJ1-1; 7 bases line up with TRBD1. J was trimmed by 1 base and V by 7 bases; bases with no gene match: 6. Germline CDR1 is LNHDA and CDR2 is SQIVND (reference sequence). This CDR3 region has 14 residues. The CDR3 region is CASTLTGTNTEAFF. DNA of the CDR3: TGTGCCAGTACCCTGACAGGGACGAACACTGAAGCTTTCTTT. The full variable domain, its missing parts supplied by reference TRBV19 and TRBJ1-1, is DGGITQSPKYLFRKEGQNVTLSCEQNLNHDAMYWYRQDPGQGLRLIYYSQIVNDFQKGDIAEGYSVSREKKESFPLTVTSAQKNPTAFYLCASTLTGTNTEAFFGQGTRLTVV.

The gene calls are TRBV7-9 and TRBJ2-5, with TRBD2 matching over 8 bases. Germline V lookup: CDR1 SEHNR, CDR2 FQNEAQ (reference sequence). V lost 5 bases to trimming and J lost 1 base; unmatched junction nucleotides: 3. The CDR3 covers 14 residues. CDR3 region: CASSPAGAQETQYF. CDR3 DNA sequence: TGTGCCAGCAGCCCAGCGGGGGCCCAAGAGACCCAGTACTTC.

The chain uses TRBV6-4 and TRBJ2-3, with D hard to call. Between the trimmed V and J ends, which lost 9 bases and 0 bases, there was a span of 13 bases. The germline V gene encodes CDR1 MRHNA and CDR2 SNTAGT. The length of the CDR3 is 14 residues. For the CDR3, the DNA is TGTGCCAGTTCGCAGAGCGCGAGCACAGATACGCAGTATTTT. This sequence encodes CASSQSASTDTQYF.

This chain joins TRBV3-1 (or the pseudogene TRBV3-2) and TRBJ2-4, with D perhaps matching TRBD2 (6 bases). This CDR3 is built from 16 residues. Trimming took 4 bases from V and 0 from J, leaving 13 bases between them. Germline V gives CDR1 LGHDT, CDR2 YNNKEL (reference sequence). The chain's CDR3 is CASSPRDLLAKNIQYF. The CDR3 DNA sequence: TGTGCCAGCAGCCCGAGGGACTTACTAGCCAAAAACATTCAGTACTTC.

The chain is built from TRBV1 and TRBJ1-5. TRBV1 is shown as a pseudogene. The CDR3 totals 16 residues. In nucleotides, the CDR3 is TGCACCAGCAGCCAGCCCCTCGGACGGGAGGATCAGCCCCAGCATTTT. Protein sequence: CTSSQPLGREDQPQHF.

This chain links TRBV6-2 or TRBV6-3 with TRBJ2-1; 7 nucleotides match TRBD1. CDR3 length equals 16 residues. Germline V gene data show CDR1 as MNHEY and CDR2 as SVGEGT. The V gene end was trimmed by 0 bases and the J gene end by 0 bases; junction bases not matched to a gene: 2. The CDR3 here is CASSYSRGSSYNEQFF. Here the CDR3 DNA reads TGTGCCAGCAGTTACTCCAGGGGGAGCTCCTACAATGAGCAGTTCTTC.

V and J are TRBV6-5 and TRBJ1-5, with TRBD1 matching over 9 bases. Germline loops: CDR1 MNHEY, CDR2 SVGAGI. V lost 4 bases and J lost 5; bases outside the gene matches: 9. This CDR3 has 16 residues. The CDR3: CASSLSGTGLHQPQHF. The CDR3 bases are TGTGCCAGCAGTTTGTCGGGGACAGGGTTGCATCAGCCCCAGCATTTT.

The rearrangement uses TRBV7-2 and TRBJ1-2, with 8 bases fitting TRBD1. With V trimmed by 3 bases and J by 6 bases, 3 bases remained unmatched. The V gene's germline CDR1 is SGHTA and CDR2 FQGNSA. The CDR3 consists of 13 residues. CDR3 nucleotide sequence: TGTGCCAGCAGCTTCGGACAGGGAGATGGCTACACCTTC. Translating it yields CASSFGQGDGYTF.

A single count supports this clone. The V call is TRBV2, the J call TRBJ2-1; D gene unclear. V was cut by 0 bases and J by 4 bases, with 7 bases left in between. CDR3 size: 14 residues. CDR1 is SNHLY, CDR2 FYNNEI, per germline. In DNA form, the CDR3 reads TGTGCCAGCAGTGAAGCGGGCTGGTACAATGAGCAGTTCTTC. This gives the protein CASSEAGWYNEQFF.

The genes are TRBV7-2 and TRBJ1-4; D remains ambiguous. The germline V gene has CDR1 SGHTA and CDR2 FQGNSA. The ends were cut back, 2 bases at V and 7 bases at J, with 20 bases in the middle. This CDR3 is built from 17 residues. The CDR3 coding sequence is TGTGCCAGCAGCTTATATGTAGGTGACTCCTCGGGTGAAAAACTGTTTTTT. This codes for CASSLYVGDSSGEKLFF. The whole variable domain, remainder taken from reference TRBV7-2 and TRBJ1-4, is GAGVSQSPSNKVTEKGKDVELRCDPISGHTALYWYRQSLGQGLEFLIYFQGNSAPDKSGLPSDRFSAERTGGSVSTLTIQRTQQEDSAVYLCASSLYVGDSSGEKLFFGSGTQLSVL.

The chain employs TRBV23-1 and TRBJ2-7; 9 bases align to TRBD1. TRBV23-1 is annotated as an ORF whose role is uncertain. V trimming: 2 bases; J trimming: 5 bases; junction bases outside the gene matches: 7. The CDR3 is 15 residues long. The CDR3 region is CASSQDTGGLDEQYF. The CDR3, as DNA: TGCGCCAGCAGTCAAGACACAGGGGGCCTGGACGAGCAGTACTTC.

This clone was observed a single time. The rearrangement joins TRBV15 to TRBJ2-5, with 14 bases lining up with TRBD2. The V gene's germline CDR1 is LNHNV and CDR2 YYDKDF (reference sequence). The V gene end was trimmed by 1 base and the J gene end by 2 bases; junction bases not matched to a gene: 6. The CDR3 consists of 18 residues. This CDR3 reads CATSRGLAGGRLQETQYF. CDR3 in DNA: TGTGCCACCAGCAGAGGACTAGCGGGAGGGAGACTTCAAGAGACCCAGTACTTC.